The 23 T cell receptor beta chains below come from one sample, sequenced in a study of blood T cell repertoires in COVID-19. Repertoires were generated with immunoSEQ multiplex PCR, while TCRdb's copy carries only in-frame clones and drops some. Here the sample spans roughly 150,000 clones, just under 85% being singletons. The specimen sequenced was PBMCs or T cells enriched from blood (not recorded which). Every receptor here comes from a woman aged 40 to 50 who had recovered from COVID-19.

The chain joins TRBV6-5 to TRBJ2-7; 7 positions agree with TRBD1. The length of the CDR3 is 15 residues. With 6 bases clipped from V and 0 bases from J, the junction kept 8 bases outside the gene matches. CDR1 is MNHEY and CDR2 is SVGAGI in the germline V gene. Here the CDR3 reads CASRIGAGGSYEQYF. Here the CDR3 DNA reads TGTGCCAGCAGAATTGGGGCAGGGGGCTCCTACGAGCAGTACTTC.

The rearrangement links TRBV6-5 to TRBJ2-1, with 8 bases aligning to TRBD2. The CDR3 runs to 15 residues. Germline V gene lookup returns CDR1 MNHEY and CDR2 SVGAGI. V lost 6 bases to trimming and J lost 8 bases; unmatched junction nucleotides: 12. DNA for the CDR3: TGTGCCAGCAGGGGCCTCGGGCTAGCGGGTGATGAGCAGTTCTTC. Its protein is CASRGLGLAGDEQFF.

This chain uses TRBV12-3 or TRBV12-4 with TRBJ1-2; 7 bases line up with TRBD1. Germline trimming cut 6 bases from V and 9 bases from J; bases unmatched to any gene: 10. The length of the CDR3 is 13 residues. The CDR3 DNA sequence: TGTGCCAGCAGGGGGACAGAGGGTGGAAGCTACACCTTC. Translating it yields CASRGTEGGSYTF.

The rearrangement joins TRBV7-8 to TRBJ1-4, with 10 nucleotides matching TRBD1. The CDR3 runs to 17 residues. The germline V gene encodes CDR1 SGHVS and CDR2 FQNEAQ. Trimming removed 5 bases from V and 2 bases from J; junction bases left unmatched: 8. The DNA for the CDR3 is TGTGCCAGCAGCCCTATACCGGGACAGGGGACTAATGAAAAACTGTTTTTT. It encodes CASSPIPGQGTNEKLFF. Supplemented by reference TRBV7-8 and TRBJ1-4, the full variable domain reads GAGVSQSPRYKVAKRGQDVALRCDPISGHVSLFWYQQALGQGPEFLTYFQNEAQLDKSGLPSDRFFAERPEGSVSTLKIQRTQQEDSAVYLCASSPIPGQGTNEKLFFGSGTQLSVL.

In this sample, this clone turned up a few times. The V and J genes are TRBV19 and TRBJ1-2; TRBD1 matches at 7 bases. Germline V gives CDR1 LNHDA, CDR2 SQIVND (reference sequence). The CDR3 has 15 residues. Trimming cost V 5 bases and J 4 bases; bases outside gene matches: 10. The CDR3 nucleotides are TGTGCCAGTAGTCTCACCGGGACAGATGGCTATGGCTACACCTTC. Translated: CASSLTGTDGYGYTF.

This sequence joins TRBV19 and TRBJ2-3; D may be TRBD2 (5 bases). The CDR3 sequence is 13 residues long. Trimming removed 5 bases from V and 3 bases from J, with 9 bases in between. Germline lookup yields CDR1 LNHDA and CDR2 SQIVND (reference sequence). For the CDR3, the DNA is TGTGCCAGTAGTCCGAGGGAGACAGATACGCAGTATTTT. Its translation is CASSPRETDTQYF.

The rearrangement uses TRBV6-1 and TRBJ1-2; D is possibly TRBD1 (5 bases). Germline V gives CDR1 MNHNS, CDR2 SASEGT. V gave up 1 base and J gave up 4 bases, with 22 bases separating them. The CDR3 totals 18 residues. CDR3 sequence (DNA): TGTGCCAGCAGTGAAGATGGTCAGGGCCTCGTCTCTTTCTATGGCTACACCTTC. Translated, it gives CASSEDGQGLVSFYGYTF.

The chain combines TRBV19 with TRBJ2-5, with 10 nucleotides matching TRBD2. This CDR3 region has 16 residues. Germline V CDR1 and CDR2: LNHDA, SQIVND (reference sequence). V shed 5 bases, J shed 5 bases, and the junction held 11 bases outside the gene matches. The chain's CDR3 is CASSEASGSPRETQYF. Written as DNA, the CDR3 is TGTGCCAGTAGTGAAGCTAGCGGGAGCCCCCGGGAGACCCAGTACTTC.

The count of this clone is one. The rearrangement uses TRBV10-3 and TRBJ2-1; 10 nucleotides agree with TRBD2. The CDR3 covers 15 residues. J was trimmed by 6 bases and V by 3 bases; bases with no gene match: 5. Germline V lookup: CDR1 ENHRY, CDR2 SYGVKD. The CDR3, as DNA: TGTGCCATCAGTGATTGGCTAGCGGGAGTCAATGAGCAGTTCTTC. Translating it yields CAISDWLAGVNEQFF.

This sequence joins TRBV20-1 and TRBJ2-3; D is perhaps TRBD2 (6 bases). This CDR3 contains 13 residues. The V gene's germline CDR1 is DFQATT and CDR2 SNEGSKA (reference sequence). V lost 3 bases and J lost 6, with 13 bases in between. CDR3 DNA: TGCAGTGCTAGTAATTGGGGGAGGGATACGCAGTATTTT. It yields the protein CSASNWGRDTQYF.

J is TRBJ2-7 and V is TRBV30; D perhaps matches TRBD2 (5 bases). The V end was cut by 0 bases, the J end by 1 base, with 13 bases between. The length of the CDR3 is 15 residues. Germline-derived CDR1 and CDR2 are GTSNPN and SVGIG (reference sequence). The CDR3 sequence is CAWSVSGGGSYEQYF. The DNA of the CDR3 is TGTGCCTGGAGTGTGTCGGGCGGCGGGTCCTACGAGCAGTACTTC.

This chain links TRBV3-1 (or the pseudogene TRBV3-2) with TRBJ1-3; D ambiguous. V lost 11 bases and J 0 bases, leaving 5 bases between the germline ends. The germline CDR1 and CDR2 sequences are LGHDT and YNNKEL (reference sequence). The CDR3 loop spans 11 amino acids. Here the CDR3 reads CAGRSGNTIYF. In DNA, the CDR3 is TGTGCCGGCCGCTCTGGAAACACCATATATTTT.

The J gene is TRBJ2-7, the V gene TRBV23-1, with D uncertain. TRBV23-1 is labeled an ORF, and its function is uncertain. The V gene lost 10 bases and the J gene lost 1 base, with 17 bases spanning the gap. This CDR3 contains 14 residues. The CDR3 sequence is CAKIEAFQSYEQYF. The DNA of the CDR3 is TGCGCCAAAATTGAGGCCTTTCAGTCCTACGAGCAGTACTTC.

The chain combines TRBV6-5 with TRBJ1-2; possibly TRBD1 for D (6 bases). Germline loops: CDR1 MNHEY, CDR2 SVGAGI. The CDR3 contains 14 residues. Trimming removed 7 bases at V and 0 bases at J, with 12 bases between. The CDR3 DNA reads as TGTGCCAGCAAGCCCAGGGGCCCTAACTATGGCTACACCTTC. Amino acids: CASKPRGPNYGYTF.

The chain recombines TRBV16 with TRBJ2-7; perhaps TRBD1 as D (6 bases). Germline V gene sequence: CDR1 KGHSY, CDR2 FQNENV. The CDR3 runs 14 residues. Between the trimmed V and J ends, which lost 1 base and 5 bases, there was a span of 12 bases. CDR3 DNA: TGTGCCAGCAGCCAATATAACAGGGTGAACGAGCAGTACTTC. Protein product: CASSQYNRVNEQYF.

This chain connects TRBV18 to TRBJ1-1; unclear D gene. V was cut by 2 bases and J by 0 bases, with 10 bases left in between. Germline assignment: CDR1 KGHSH and CDR2 LQKENI. CDR3 length: 15 amino acids. CDR3 DNA sequence: TGTGCCAGCTCACCATCGCCAGGTTTGAACACTGAAGCTTTCTTT. It encodes CASSPSPGLNTEAFF.

This chain links TRBV29-1 with TRBJ1-4; a possible D gene is TRBD1 (5 bases). V was shortened by 1 base and J by 8 bases, with 11 bases between the two germline ends. Germline loops: CDR1 SQVTM, CDR2 ANQGSEA. The CDR3 sequence is 13 residues long. This CDR3 reads CSVEGAGPEKLFF. CDR3 DNA: TGCAGCGTTGAAGGGGCAGGGCCGGAAAAACTGTTTTTT.

This chain links TRBV5-1 with TRBJ1-6, with 7 nucleotides matching TRBD1. There are 17 residues in the CDR3. Germline loops: CDR1 SGHRS, CDR2 YFSETQ. V lost 0 bases to trimming and J lost 7 bases; unmatched junction nucleotides: 10. CDR3 sequence: CASSLAGGGRKNSPLHF. The CDR3 nucleotides read TGCGCCAGCAGCTTGGCTGGAGGGGGCAGAAAAAATTCACCCCTCCACTTT.

This clone was detected once. The chain has TRBV10-3 and TRBJ2-3, with no clear D. The germline CDR1 and CDR2 sequences are ENHRY and SYGVKD. CDR3 length: 12 amino acids. Deletions cut 7 bases from V and 2 bases from J, with 7 bases between. The CDR3 DNA reads as TGTGCCATCAAGGAGAACACAGATACGCAGTATTTT. Its translation is CAIKENTDTQYF.

This chain connects TRBV4-1 to TRBJ1-5; TRBD1 matches at 7 bases. J gave up 3 bases and V 3 bases, and 5 bases lay outside the gene matches. CDR1 MGHRA and CDR2 YSYEKL come from the germline V gene. The CDR3 has 15 amino acids. CDR3 coding DNA: TGCGCCAGCAGCCAGCACAGGGGTAACAATCAGCCCCAGCATTTT. This gives the protein CASSQHRGNNQPQHF.

The chain couples TRBV5-1 to TRBJ2-7, with TRBD2 matching over 9 bases. This CDR3 has 18 residues. V was pared by 4 bases and J by 0 bases, with 14 bases of the junction left unmatched. Germline V CDR1 and CDR2: SGHRS, YFSETQ. CDR3 sequence (DNA): TGCGCCAGCAGCCCAATTATTACTAGCGGGTCTAGCTCCTACGAGCAGTACTTC. This sequence encodes CASSPIITSGSSSYEQYF.

V gene TRBV7-9 combines with J gene TRBJ1-1; D is unclear. This CDR3 contains 12 residues. CDR1 is SEHNR, CDR2 FQNEAQ, per germline (reference sequence). Trimming left V 5 bases short and J 5 bases short, with 9 bases between. The CDR3 here is CASSLTFTEAFF. DNA of the CDR3: TGTGCCAGCAGCCTTACTTTTACTGAAGCTTTCTTT.

This chain joins TRBV13 and TRBJ2-2, with 9 bases identical to TRBD2. Germline CDR1 PRHDT, CDR2 FYEKMQ (reference sequence). This CDR3 is 15 amino acids long. V lost 3 bases, J lost 8 bases, and 7 bases stayed unmatched. Here the CDR3 DNA reads TGTGCCAGCAGCTTCCGCGGGAGGGCGTCTGGGGAGCTGTTTTTT. Its protein product is CASSFRGRASGELFF.